This T cell receptor beta chain was retrieved from a study of PD-L1 blockade in urothelial cancer. As to time point: peripheral blood 6 weeks after treatment start. Assay used: immunoSEQ multiplex PCR; TCRdb lists only in-frame clones, some missing. The data hold 40,000 to 45,000 clones, with roughly nine tenths observed a single time. Germline CDR1 reads MDHEN; CDR2 reads SYDVKM. Trimming stripped 5 bases from V and 7 bases from J, with 15 bases between. The CDR3 is 13 amino acids. The genes are TRBV28 and TRBJ2-7; D unresolved. Sample: PBMCs, taken around atezolizumab (anti-PD-L1) treatment. The sequence derives from a man between 65 and 85 years old with urothelial cancer. CDR3 DNA: TGTGCCAGCAGTATCCCAGACTTATTTGAGCAGTACTTC. It codes for CASSIPDLFEQYF.